This is a list of T cell receptor beta chains from one sample in a study of tumor-infiltrating lymphocytes in primary liver carcinoma. TCRdb reprocessed the multiplex PCR reads with MiXCR, giving one entry per CDR3 protein. The sample has 300,000 to 400,000 distinct CDR3 sequences, less than 65% seen once. The source material was peripheral blood. These receptor sequences come from a middle-aged man with primary liver carcinoma and hepatitis B virus infection. Each CDR3 is given with its conserved first and last residue. D genes are given only for firm matches. Where a row states a size, it is once, few, many or the class of an expanded clone; other rows omit it.

v_gene	d_gene	j_gene	abundance	CDR3nt	CDR3aa
TRBV5-4	NA	TRBJ1-1	few	TGTGCCAGCAGCTTGCCGCGGGGGGAGGGGACTGAAGCTTTCTTT	CASSLPRGEGTEAFF
TRBV28	NA	TRBJ1-2	NA	TGTGCCAGCAGTTTCCCCGGGACTACAGAGAACTATGGCTACACCTTC	CASSFPGTTENYGYTF
TRBV6-2/TRBV6-3	NA	TRBJ2-2	NA	TGTGCCAGCAGTTACTGCGGGACCACCGGTGAGCCGTTTTTT	CASSYCGTTGEPFF
TRBV11-2	NA	TRBJ2-3	NA	TGCGCCAGCAGCTTAGGGCGAGGTAGCCGGGACACAGATACGCAGTATTTT	CASSLGRGSRDTDTQYF
TRBV6-1	TRBD1	TRBJ1-1	many	TGTGCCAGCAGGGAAGGGGGCCCAACTATTGAAGCTTTCTTT	CASREGGPTIEAFF
TRBV6-2/TRBV6-3	NA	TRBJ2-1	many	TGTGCCAGCAGCTCCCCCAATCGGGCTGAGCAGTTCTTC	CASSSPNRAEQFF
TRBV6-2/TRBV6-3	NA	TRBJ1-5	few	TGTGCCAGCAGTCGCAGCTGCAGGGTTGGCAGCAATCAGCCCCAGCATTTT	CASSRSCRVGSNQPQHF
TRBV28	NA	TRBJ1-5	NA	TGTGCCAGCAGTTCCCAGAATAGCAATCAGCCCAAGCATTTT	CASSSQNSNQPKHF
TRBV5-4	NA	TRBJ2-3	many	TGTGCCAGCAGCTTGGATCAGGCAGGGACAGATACGCAGTATTTT	CASSLDQAGTDTQYF
TRBV4-1	TRBD2	TRBJ2-3	NA	TGCGCCAGCAGCCAAGAAGATCGAGCGGGAGGGCAAGATATGCAGTATTTT	CASSQEDRAGGQDMQYF
TRBV29-1	TRBD1	TRBJ2-7	once	TGCAGCGTTAGTGGGAGTACAGGGGGCTACGAGCAATACTTC	CSVSGSTGGYEQYF
TRBV11-2	TRBD2	TRBJ2-7	NA	TGTGCCAGCAGCTTCGAGACTAGCAAGTTGGGGAATGAGCAGTACTTC	CASSFETSKLGNEQYF
TRBV11-2	TRBD1	TRBJ1-1	NA	TGTGCCAGCAGCTTAGCCTGGGACAGACTGGACACTGAAGCTTTCTTT	CASSLAWDRLDTEAFF
TRBV11-2	NA	TRBJ1-1	many	TGTGCCAGCAGCCAGAACACTGAAGCTTTCTTT	CASSQNTEAFF
TRBV5-5	TRBD1	TRBJ1-2	NA	TGTGCCAGTAGCCTAGAGACAGGGAGGGATGGCTGCACCTTC	CASSLETGRDGCTF
TRBV11-2	NA	TRBJ1-1	NA	TGTACCAACAGCTACGACCCATTGGGGGTAGAAGCTTTCTTT	CTNSYDPLGVEAFF
TRBV4-1	TRBD1	TRBJ1-3	NA	TGCGCCAGCAGCCGGGGGACAGGCAGGGGGTCTCTAAACACCATATATTTT	CASSRGTGRGSLNTIYF
TRBV5-4	TRBD1	TRBJ2-1	NA	TGTGCCAGCAGCTTCAGGGGGCTTGAGCAGTTCTTC	CASSFRGLEQFF
TRBV7-9	NA	TRBJ2-1	NA	TGTGCCAGCAGCTTAGGGATGACCTACAATGAGCAGTTCTTC	CASSLGMTYNEQFF
TRBV5-4	TRBD2	TRBJ2-7	NA	TGTGCCAGCAGCCCCAAAGTACCGGGAGGCGCCGACGAGCAGTACTTC	CASSPKVPGGADEQYF
TRBV4-3	NA	TRBJ2-1	many	TGCGCCAGCAGCCAAACTCTGACTGTGAGCTCCTACAATGAGCAGTTCTTC	CASSQTLTVSSYNEQFF
TRBV6-2/TRBV6-3	TRBD2	TRBJ2-5	NA	TGTGCCAGCAGTAGGCCGGGACTAGGAAAAGAGATCCAGTACTTC	CASSRPGLGKEIQYF
TRBV6-5	NA	TRBJ2-7	NA	TGTGCCAGCAACCGGACTAACGGGAGCTACGACCAGTACTTC	CASNRTNGSYDQYF
TRBV5-1	TRBD2	TRBJ2-1	NA	TGCGCCAGCAGCTTACGGCCTGGGGGAGGGAATGAGCAGTTCTTC	CASSLRPGGGNEQFF
TRBV11-2	TRBD1	TRBJ1-6	NA	TGTGCCAGCAGCCCAACCGGGACAGGGTATTCACCCCTCCGCTTC	CASSPTGTGYSPLRF
TRBV11-2	NA	TRBJ2-4	NA	TGTGCCAGTAACATCTACCAGGGCGAAGGGGCCAAAAACATTCAGTACTTC	CASNIYQGEGAKNIQYF
TRBV6-1	NA	TRBJ2-7	many	TGTGCCAGCCGGGATTACAGGGAATACGAGCAGTACTTC	CASRDYREYEQYF
TRBV29-1	NA	TRBJ2-7	many	TGCAGCGTTGGTAAGCCGGGAGCGACTTACGAGCAGTACTTC	CSVGKPGATYEQYF
TRBV5-1	NA	TRBJ2-1	few	TGCGCCAGCAGCCCTACAGGGTTCGATGAGCAGTTCTTC	CASSPTGFDEQFF
TRBV4-3	NA	TRBJ2-2	many	TGCGCCAGCAGCCAAGCAACCGGATGGAGCACCGGGGAGCTGTTTTTT	CASSQATGWSTGELFF
TRBV4-2	TRBD1	TRBJ1-5	many	TGTGCCAGCAGCTCCGAGGGGGCTCCTAGCAATCAGCCCCAGCATTTT	CASSSEGAPSNQPQHF
TRBV6-5	NA	TRBJ2-6	NA	TGTGCCAGCAGCCATGACAACGCTGGGGCCAACGTCCTGACTTTC	CASSHDNAGANVLTF
TRBV6-2/TRBV6-3	NA	TRBJ2-1	NA	TGTGGCAGCAGCTCCGGCGATCAAGGGGGCAATGAGCAGTTCTTC	CGSSSGDQGGNEQFF
TRBV4-1	NA	TRBJ2-7	NA	TGCGCCAGCAGCCAAGATCACCCCGGGAGCGACGAGCAGTACTTC	CASSQDHPGSDEQYF
TRBV28	NA	TRBJ2-4	few	TGTGCCAGCAGTTTGGGACAAGCCAAAAACATTCAGTACTTC	CASSLGQAKNIQYF
TRBV5-4	NA	TRBJ2-7	few	TGTGCCAGCAGCTTGAGATCTGGGCTGTACGAGCAGTACTTC	CASSLRSGLYEQYF
TRBV11-2	NA	TRBJ2-3	NA	TGTGCCAGCGCAAGGATCCACACAGATACTCAGTATTTT	CASARIHTDTQYF
TRBV5-1	NA	TRBJ2-2	NA	TGCGCCAGCAGTCTGGACGGGAACACCGGGGAGCTGTTTTTT	CASSLDGNTGELFF
TRBV7-3	NA	TRBJ2-5	NA	TGTGCCAGCAGCGGCCCCAATCAAGAGACCCAGTACTTC	CASSGPNQETQYF
TRBV9	NA	TRBJ2-7	NA	TGTGCCAGCAGCGTAGACCTGGGAACCTACGAGCAGTACTTC	CASSVDLGTYEQYF